A single sample gave rise to the 21 T cell receptor beta chains below, sequenced in a study of blood T cell repertoires in COVID-19. Assay: immunoSEQ multiplex PCR; the TCRdb copy retains only in-frame clones and omits some. The sample yields approximately 150,000 clones, 87% seen once. The sample comprised peripheral blood. These TCRs come from a man between 45 and 60 years old who had recovered from COVID-19.

This sequence joins TRBV30 and TRBJ2-1, with 9 positions matching TRBD1. V trimming: 8 bases; J trimming: 6 bases; junction bases outside the gene matches: 8. The germline CDR1 and CDR2 sequences are GTSNPN and SVGIG (reference sequence). The CDR3 runs to 13 residues. CDR3 protein: CASYRGQANEQFF. In DNA form, the CDR3 reads TGTGCCAGTTACAGGGGGCAGGCCAATGAGCAGTTCTTC.

This chain uses TRBV5-6 with TRBJ1-2; no clear D gene. Germline V lookup: CDR1 SGHDT, CDR2 YYEEEE. Trimming took off 6 bases at V and 1 base at J, with 13 bases between the two ends. There are 14 residues in the CDR3. Here the CDR3 DNA reads TGTGCCAGCACCTATGGTGAGGGTAACTATGGCTACACCTTC. It codes for CASTYGEGNYGYTF.

J is TRBJ2-3 and V is TRBV18; D is possibly TRBD2 (6 bases). Between the trimmed V and J ends, which lost 4 bases and 2 bases, there was a span of 13 bases. The germline V gene has CDR1 KGHSH and CDR2 LQKENI. The CDR3 totals 15 residues. The DNA for the CDR3 is TGTGCCAGCTCACTCGGGGGTTCTAACACAGATACGCAGTATTTT. Its protein is CASSLGGSNTDTQYF.

The V and J genes are TRBV2 and TRBJ2-7; D not resolved. The germline gives CDR1 SNHLY, CDR2 FYNNEI. V lost 7 bases and J lost 2, with 12 bases in between. The CDR3 runs 13 residues. The CDR3 spells CASTPQWAYEQYF. DNA of the CDR3: TGTGCCAGCACACCACAGTGGGCCTACGAGCAGTACTTC.

In its sample, this clone was seen once. The chain joins TRBV27 to TRBJ2-6, with D perhaps TRBD1 (5 bases). This CDR3 comprises 16 residues. Trimming removed 5 bases from V and 4 bases from J, with 15 bases in between. CDR1 and CDR2 from the germline V gene are MNHEY and SMNVEV (reference sequence). CDR3 in DNA: TGTGCCAGCAGTACGCTCAGGGTAGCCGGGGCCAACGTCCTGACTTTC. Its translation: CASSTLRVAGANVLTF.

The table lists this clone with a count of one. The J gene is TRBJ2-3, the V gene TRBV5-8; 12 nucleotides align to TRBD2. In germline, CDR1 is SGHTS, CDR2 YDEGEE. This CDR3 is 16 amino acids long. The V segment lost 3 bases and the J segment 2 bases; nucleotides outside the gene matches: 4. CDR3 loop: CASSSGTSGYTDTQYF. As DNA, the CDR3 is TGTGCCAGCAGCTCCGGGACTAGCGGGTACACAGATACGCAGTATTTT.

The rearrangement uses TRBV5-8 and TRBJ1-5; weak D call: TRBD1 (5 bases). V lost 0 bases and J 9 bases, leaving 16 bases between the germline ends. This CDR3 contains 15 residues. Per the germline V gene, CDR1 is SGHTS and CDR2 is YDEGEE. The CDR3 DNA follows: TGTGCCAGCAGCTTGGCCCGTGGAGGGGCCGGGCCCCAGCATTTT. Its translation: CASSLARGGAGPQHF.

V gene TRBV5-6 combines with J gene TRBJ1-2, with 8 positions matching TRBD1. V shed 0 bases and J 4 bases; nucleotides not matched to a gene: 5. CDR1 is SGHDT, CDR2 YYEEEE, per germline. The CDR3 has 15 amino acids. This chain's CDR3 is CASSLVSGGRYGYTF. The CDR3 nucleotides read TGTGCCAGCAGCTTGGTTTCAGGGGGCCGCTATGGCTACACCTTC.

Details on this clone: Its ends do not fully match the called genes, so a read error is possible. This chain joins TRBV7-7 and TRBJ2-5, with 14 bases aligning to TRBD2. CDR1 SSHAT and CDR2 FNYEAQ come from the germline V gene (reference sequence). This CDR3 comprises 15 residues. The CDR3 protein is CASSLGLAGEETQYF. As DNA, the CDR3 is TGTGCTAGCAGCTTGGGACTAGCGGGAGAAGAGACCCAGTACTTC. Filled out from reference TRBV7-7 and TRBJ2-5, the complete variable domain reads GAGVSQSPRYKVTKRGQDVTLRCDPISSHATLYWYQQALGQGPEFLTYFNYEAQPDKSGLPSDRFSAERPEGSISTLTIQRTEQRDSAMYRCASSLGLAGEETQYFGPGTRLLVL.

The V gene is TRBV5-6, the J gene TRBJ2-5; 11 bases align to TRBD2. The CDR3 has 15 amino acids. In germline, CDR1 is SGHDT, CDR2 YYEEEE. Trimming cost V 1 base and J 5 bases; bases outside gene matches: 4. The CDR3 nucleotides are TGTGCCAGCAGCTTGCTAGCGGGGGGTGACGAGACCCAGTACTTC. Translating gives CASSLLAGGDETQYF.

The chain recombines TRBV4-1 with TRBJ1-5; possibly TRBD1 for D (5 bases). V shed 0 bases and J shed 2 bases, with 8 bases lying between them. The CDR3 is 15 residues long. The germline V gene encodes CDR1 MGHRA and CDR2 YSYEKL. The CDR3 here is CASSQDGQGNQPQHF. The CDR3, as DNA: TGCGCCAGCAGCCAAGATGGACAAGGCAATCAGCCCCAGCATTTT.

This clone was found once. The V call is TRBV4-1, the J call TRBJ1-1; no reliable D call. The CDR3 loop spans 13 amino acids. Germline V lookup: CDR1 MGHRA, CDR2 YSYEKL. The V and J ends lost 0 bases and 3 bases respectively, with 5 bases between them. CDR3: CASSQERDTEAFF. CDR3 coding DNA: TGCGCCAGCAGCCAAGAGAGGGACACTGAAGCTTTCTTT.

With respect to this clone: One end of the junction is discordant with germline, which a read error may explain. This chain uses TRBV2 with TRBJ1-4; maybe TRBD1 (5 bases). Germline-derived CDR1 and CDR2 are SNHLY and FYNNEI. This CDR3 region has 18 residues. For the CDR3, the DNA is TGTGCCAGCAGCGAAGCTTTGGGGGGGGGAGCAACTAATGAAAAACTGTTTTTT. Amino acids: CASSEALGGGATNEKLFF.

The rearrangement uses TRBV4-1 and TRBJ2-2; TRBD1 might be the D (6 bases). Trimming cost V 1 base and J 5 bases, with 11 bases left between them. CDR1 is MGHRA, CDR2 YSYEKL, per germline. CDR3 size: 15 residues. CDR3 loop: CASSQAQGYTGELFF. The CDR3 nucleotides are TGCGCCAGCAGCCAAGCTCAGGGGTATACCGGGGAGCTGTTTTTT.

This chain connects TRBV6-2 or TRBV6-3 to TRBJ1-1; 8 positions match TRBD1. Looked up from germline, CDR1 is MNHEY and CDR2 is SVGEGT. CDR3 length equals 16 residues. Trimming at V came to 4 bases and at J to 1 base, leaving 8 bases not matched to a gene. The CDR3 DNA reads TGTGCCAGCAGTTTAACAGGGGGGCGGTGGAACACTGAAGCTTTCTTT. It translates to CASSLTGGRWNTEAFF.

Concerning this clone: The same CDR3 is also encoded by other DNA sequences in this sample. This chain links TRBV7-2 with TRBJ2-5; 7 bases match TRBD2. J was trimmed by 3 bases and V by 3 bases; bases with no gene match: 1. CDR3 size: 13 residues. Germline V CDR1 and CDR2: SGHTA, FQGNSA. CDR3 bases: TGTGCCAGCAGCTTTGCGGGGGAAGAGACCCAGTACTTC. Encoded protein: CASSFAGEETQYF.

The chain combines TRBV5-4 with TRBJ2-5; a weak D match, TRBD1 (5 bases). This CDR3 contains 14 residues. Per germline, CDR1 SGHNT and CDR2 YYREEE (reference sequence). Trimming cost V 4 bases and J 2 bases, with 12 bases left between them. The chain's CDR3 is CASSPTTDQETQYF. The CDR3 bases are TGTGCCAGCAGCCCCACGACAGATCAAGAGACCCAGTACTTC.

In DNA form, the CDR3 reads TGTGCCAGCAGCTTAGTACAGGGCGATACGCAGTATTTT. This translates into CASSLVQGDTQYF. The V and J genes are TRBV7-9 and TRBJ2-3; possibly TRBD1 for D (6 bases). CDR3 length equals 13 residues. Trimming took 1 base from V and 6 from J, leaving 8 bases between them. CDR1 and CDR2 (germline): SEHNR, FQNEAQ (reference sequence). Complete variable domain (other parts from reference TRBV7-9 and TRBJ2-3): DTGVSQNPRHKITKRGQNVTFRCDPISEHNRLYWYRQTLGQGPEFLTYFQNEAQLEKSRLLSDRFSAERPKGSFSTLEIQRTEQGDSAMYLCASSLVQGDTQYFGPGTRLTVL.

This chain links TRBV6-5 with TRBJ2-7; TRBD1 matches 9 bases. V was pared by 5 bases and J by 3 bases, with 5 bases of the junction left unmatched. The CDR3 contains 14 residues. Germline CDR1 MNHEY, CDR2 SVGAGI. This CDR3 reads CASSPHRGLYEQYF. The CDR3 coding sequence is TGTGCCAGCAGTCCGCACAGGGGGCTCTACGAGCAGTACTTC.

The rearrangement uses TRBV4-1 and TRBJ2-1; 8 bases align to TRBD2. Trimming removed 0 bases from V and 9 bases from J; junction bases left unmatched: 7. From germline, CDR1 is MGHRA and CDR2 YSYEKL. The CDR3 is made up of 15 amino acids. CDR3 loop: CASSQDPGLASEQFF. The CDR3 coding sequence is TGCGCCAGCAGCCAAGATCCCGGACTAGCAAGTGAGCAGTTCTTC.

The chain links TRBV2 to TRBJ2-5, with 8 bases matching TRBD1. The CDR3 is 14 residues long. Germline V gene data show CDR1 as SNHLY and CDR2 as FYNNEI. Germline trimming cut 5 bases from V and 1 base from J; bases unmatched to any gene: 3. This CDR3 is CASSIGTGQETQYF. In DNA, the CDR3 is TGTGCCAGCAGTATAGGGACAGGCCAAGAGACCCAGTACTTC.